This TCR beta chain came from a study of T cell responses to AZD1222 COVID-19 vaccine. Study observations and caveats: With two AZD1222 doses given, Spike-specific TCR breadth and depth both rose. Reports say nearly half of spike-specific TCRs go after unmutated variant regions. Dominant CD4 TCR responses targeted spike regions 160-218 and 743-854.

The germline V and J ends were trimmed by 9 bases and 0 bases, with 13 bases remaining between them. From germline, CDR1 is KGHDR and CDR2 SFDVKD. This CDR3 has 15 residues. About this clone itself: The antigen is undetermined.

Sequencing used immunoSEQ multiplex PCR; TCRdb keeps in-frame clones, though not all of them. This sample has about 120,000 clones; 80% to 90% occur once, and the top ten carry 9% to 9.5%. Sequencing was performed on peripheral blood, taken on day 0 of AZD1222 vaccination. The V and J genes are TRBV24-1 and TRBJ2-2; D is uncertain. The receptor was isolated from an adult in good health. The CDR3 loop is CATRPRGSNTGELFF. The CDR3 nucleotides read TGTGCCACCCGGCCCCGAGGTTCGAACACCGGGGAGCTGTTTTTT.